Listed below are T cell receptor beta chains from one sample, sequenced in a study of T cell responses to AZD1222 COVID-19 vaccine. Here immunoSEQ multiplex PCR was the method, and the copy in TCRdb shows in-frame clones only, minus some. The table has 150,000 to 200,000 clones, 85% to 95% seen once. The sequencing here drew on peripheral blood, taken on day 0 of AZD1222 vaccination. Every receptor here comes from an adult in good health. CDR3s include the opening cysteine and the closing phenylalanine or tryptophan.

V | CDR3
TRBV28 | CASISSGGNNEQFF
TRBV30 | CAWSATGTVSPLHF
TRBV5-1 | CASSLATARTGELFF
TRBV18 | CASSPQGSDGYTF
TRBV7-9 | CASSSPTGTRYGYTF
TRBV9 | CASSVGRGTSTYSPLHF
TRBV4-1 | CASSQAGTSFTAEQFF
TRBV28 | CASSLIQQTYGYTF
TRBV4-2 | CASSRLTGEGGYTF
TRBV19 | CASSTGDSSYEQYF
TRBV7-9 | CASSFGGDKNIQYF
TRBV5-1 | CASSLLSAYNSPLHF
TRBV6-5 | CASRDGTEPYEQYF
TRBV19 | CASRTGTEGYSPLHF